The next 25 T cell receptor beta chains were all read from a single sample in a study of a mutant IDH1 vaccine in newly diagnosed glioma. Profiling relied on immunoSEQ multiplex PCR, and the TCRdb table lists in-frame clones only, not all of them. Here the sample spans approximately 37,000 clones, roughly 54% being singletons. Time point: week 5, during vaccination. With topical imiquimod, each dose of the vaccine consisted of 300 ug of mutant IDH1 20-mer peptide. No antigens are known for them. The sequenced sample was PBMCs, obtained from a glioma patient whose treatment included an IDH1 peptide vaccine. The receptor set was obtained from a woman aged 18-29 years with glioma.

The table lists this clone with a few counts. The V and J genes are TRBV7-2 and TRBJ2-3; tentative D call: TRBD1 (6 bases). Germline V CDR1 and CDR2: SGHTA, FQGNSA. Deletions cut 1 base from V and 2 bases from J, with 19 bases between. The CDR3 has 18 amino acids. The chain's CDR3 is CASSLEGPGHRDTDTQYF. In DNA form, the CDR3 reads TGTGCCAGCAGCTTAGAGGGTCCGGGCCACAGGGACACAGATACGCAGTATTTT.

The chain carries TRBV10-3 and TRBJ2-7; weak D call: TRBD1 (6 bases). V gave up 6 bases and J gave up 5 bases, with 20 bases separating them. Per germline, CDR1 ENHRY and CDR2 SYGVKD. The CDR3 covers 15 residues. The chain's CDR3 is CAISEGLQGSDEQYF. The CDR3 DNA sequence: TGTGCCATCAGCGAGGGGCTACAGGGTAGCGACGAGCAGTACTTC.

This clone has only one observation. The CDR3 DNA reads TGTGCCAGCAGCTTATCGGAAAGGGATTCCTACAATGAGCAGTTCTTC. It translates to CASSLSERDSYNEQFF. The rearrangement joins TRBV7-6 to TRBJ2-1; D is unclear. The germline V gene has CDR1 SGHVS and CDR2 FNYEAQ. This CDR3 has 16 residues. The V gene lost 2 bases and the J gene lost 1 base, with 12 bases spanning the gap.

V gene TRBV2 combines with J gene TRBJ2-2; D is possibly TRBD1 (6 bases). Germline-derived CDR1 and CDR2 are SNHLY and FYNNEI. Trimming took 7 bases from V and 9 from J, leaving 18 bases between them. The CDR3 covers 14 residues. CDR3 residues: CASTEPGVDRELFF. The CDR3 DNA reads TGTGCCAGCACCGAGCCAGGGGTTGATAGGGAGCTGTTTTTT.

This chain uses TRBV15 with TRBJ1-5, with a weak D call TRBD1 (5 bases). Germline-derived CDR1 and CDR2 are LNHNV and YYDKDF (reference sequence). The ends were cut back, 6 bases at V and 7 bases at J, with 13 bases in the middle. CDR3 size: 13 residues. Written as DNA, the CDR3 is TGTGCCACCAGGGCGTCGGGGGAACAGCCCCAGCATTTT. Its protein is CATRASGEQPQHF.

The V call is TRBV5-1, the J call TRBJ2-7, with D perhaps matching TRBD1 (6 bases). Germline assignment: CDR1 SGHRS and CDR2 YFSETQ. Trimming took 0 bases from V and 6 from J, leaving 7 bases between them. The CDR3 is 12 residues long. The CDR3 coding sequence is TGCGCCAGCAGCTTGGAAGGGGGCGAGCAGTACTTC. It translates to CASSLEGGEQYF.

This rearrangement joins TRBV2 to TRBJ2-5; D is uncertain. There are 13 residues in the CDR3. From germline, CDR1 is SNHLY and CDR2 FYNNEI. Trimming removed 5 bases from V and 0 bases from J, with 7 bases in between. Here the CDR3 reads CASSRSHQETQYF. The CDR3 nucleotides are TGTGCCAGCAGTAGATCCCACCAAGAGACCCAGTACTTC.

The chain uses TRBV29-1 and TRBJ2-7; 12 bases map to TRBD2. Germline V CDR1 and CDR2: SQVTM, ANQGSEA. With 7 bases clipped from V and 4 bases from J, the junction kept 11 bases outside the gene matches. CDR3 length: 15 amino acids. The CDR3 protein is CSGGDWTSGTYEQYF. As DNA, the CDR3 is TGCAGCGGAGGAGATTGGACTAGCGGGACATACGAGCAGTACTTC.

The DNA of the CDR3 is TGCAGTGCTAACGACCAACTTCAGCAGTACTTC. Protein: CSANDQLQQYF. The rearrangement joins TRBV20-1 to TRBJ2-7; the D is unclear. Germline assignment: CDR1 DFQATT and CDR2 SNEGSKA (reference sequence). With 4 bases removed from V and 8 bases from J, the gap between germline ends came to 12 bases. This CDR3 has 11 residues.

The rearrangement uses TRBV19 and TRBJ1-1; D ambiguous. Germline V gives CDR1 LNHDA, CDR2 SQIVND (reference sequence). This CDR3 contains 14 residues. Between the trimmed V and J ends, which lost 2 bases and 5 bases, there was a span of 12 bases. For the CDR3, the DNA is TGTGCCAGTAGTATAAGAGGTGTTGGGACTGAAGCTTTCTTT. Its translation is CASSIRGVGTEAFF.

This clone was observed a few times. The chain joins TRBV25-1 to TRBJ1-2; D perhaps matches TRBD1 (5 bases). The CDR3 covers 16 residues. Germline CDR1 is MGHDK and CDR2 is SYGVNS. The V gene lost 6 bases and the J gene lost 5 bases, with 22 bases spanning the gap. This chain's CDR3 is CASSNTKGALGYGYTF. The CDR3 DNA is TGTGCCAGCAGCAACACAAAAGGGGCGTTAGGGTATGGCTACACCTTC.

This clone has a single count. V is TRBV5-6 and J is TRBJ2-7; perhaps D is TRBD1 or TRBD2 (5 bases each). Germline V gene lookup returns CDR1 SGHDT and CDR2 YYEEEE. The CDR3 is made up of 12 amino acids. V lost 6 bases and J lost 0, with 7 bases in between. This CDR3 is CASTGSSYEQYF. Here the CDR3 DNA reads TGTGCCAGCACAGGGAGCTCCTACGAGCAGTACTTC.

The CDR3 bases are TGTGCCACCAGCAGAGATCTTGGGGAGGCCTACGAGCAGTACTTC. It is translated as CATSRDLGEAYEQYF. V gene TRBV15 combines with J gene TRBJ2-7, with a tentative D call TRBD2 (6 bases). Trimming took 0 bases from V and 2 from J, leaving 11 bases between them. The germline V gene encodes CDR1 LNHNV and CDR2 YYDKDF (reference sequence). The CDR3 sequence is 15 residues long.

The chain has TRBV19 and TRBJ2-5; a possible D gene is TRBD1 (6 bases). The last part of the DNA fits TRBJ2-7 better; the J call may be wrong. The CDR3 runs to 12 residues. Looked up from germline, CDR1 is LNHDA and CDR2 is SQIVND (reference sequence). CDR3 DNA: TGTGCCAGTAGTCGGAACAGGGACGAGCAGTACTTC. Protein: CASSRNRDEQYF.

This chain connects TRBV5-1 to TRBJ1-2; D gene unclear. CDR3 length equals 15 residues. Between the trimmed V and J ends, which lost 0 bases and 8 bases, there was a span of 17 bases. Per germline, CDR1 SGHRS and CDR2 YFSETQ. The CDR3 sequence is CASSLGPTTAIGYTF. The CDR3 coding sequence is TGCGCCAGCAGCTTGGGACCTACCACCGCAATAGGCTACACCTTC. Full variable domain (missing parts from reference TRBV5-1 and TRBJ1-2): KAGVTQTPRYLIKTRGQQVTLSCSPISGHRSVSWYQQTPGQGLQFLFEYFSETQRNKGNFPGRFSGRQFSNSRSEMNVSTLELGDSALYLCASSLGPTTAIGYTFGSGTRLTVV.

The chain's CDR3 is CAISERDRGTGTEAFF. As DNA, the CDR3 is TGTGCCATCAGTGAGAGAGACAGGGGGACGGGGACTGAAGCTTTCTTT. V is TRBV10-3 and J is TRBJ1-1; TRBD1 matches 9 bases. The CDR3 runs 16 residues. Trimming cost V 2 bases and J 5 bases; bases outside gene matches: 9. Germline V gene lookup returns CDR1 ENHRY and CDR2 SYGVKD.

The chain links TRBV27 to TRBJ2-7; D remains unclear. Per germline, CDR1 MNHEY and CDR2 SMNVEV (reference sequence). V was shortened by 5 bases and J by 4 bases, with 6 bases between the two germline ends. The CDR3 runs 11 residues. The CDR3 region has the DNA TGTGCCAGCAGTCCCGGATACGAGCAGTACTTC. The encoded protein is CASSPGYEQYF.

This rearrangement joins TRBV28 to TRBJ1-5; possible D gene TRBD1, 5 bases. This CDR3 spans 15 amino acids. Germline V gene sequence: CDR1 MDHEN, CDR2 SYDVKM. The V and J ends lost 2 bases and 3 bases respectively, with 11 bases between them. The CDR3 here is CASSLGQGNNQPQHF. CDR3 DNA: TGTGCCAGCAGTTTAGGGCAGGGTAACAATCAGCCCCAGCATTTT. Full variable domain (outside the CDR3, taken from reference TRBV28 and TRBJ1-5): DVKVTQSSRYLVKRTGEKVFLECVQDMDHENMFWYRQDPGLGLRLIYFSYDVKMKEKGDIPEGYSVSREKKERFSLILESASTNQTSMYLCASSLGQGNNQPQHFGDGTRLSIL.

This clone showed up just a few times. CDR3 sequence reads: CASSPTRTGGRETQYF. In nucleotides, the CDR3 is TGTGCCAGCAGCCCCACCAGGACAGGGGGTCGGGAGACCCAGTACTTC. The V and J genes are TRBV7-6 and TRBJ2-5; 10 bases align to TRBD1. With V trimmed by 5 bases and J by 5 bases, 11 bases remained unmatched. The CDR3 is 16 residues long. The V gene's germline CDR1 is SGHVS and CDR2 FNYEAQ. Combining the CDR3 with reference TRBV7-6 and TRBJ2-5 gives the whole variable domain GAGVSQSPRYKVTKRGQDVALRCDPISGHVSLYWYRQALGQGPEFLTYFNYEAQQDKSGLPNDRFSAERPEGSISTLTIQRTEQRDSAMYRCASSPTRTGGRETQYFGPGTRLLVL.

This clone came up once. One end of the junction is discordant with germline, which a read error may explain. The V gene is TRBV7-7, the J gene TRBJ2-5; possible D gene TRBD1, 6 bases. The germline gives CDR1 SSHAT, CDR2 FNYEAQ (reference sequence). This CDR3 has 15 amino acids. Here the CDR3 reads CASSSVVDSQETQYF. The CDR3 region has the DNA TGTGCTAGCAGCTCTGTCGTGGACAGCCAAGAGACCCAGTACTTC.

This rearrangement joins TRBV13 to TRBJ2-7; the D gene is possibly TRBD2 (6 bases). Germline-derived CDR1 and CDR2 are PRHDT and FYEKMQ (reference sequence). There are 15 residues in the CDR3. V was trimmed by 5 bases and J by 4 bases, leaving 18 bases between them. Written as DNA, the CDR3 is TGTGCCAGCAGCCTAAAACCGGGCGGGAAATACGAGCAGTACTTC. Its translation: CASSLKPGGKYEQYF.

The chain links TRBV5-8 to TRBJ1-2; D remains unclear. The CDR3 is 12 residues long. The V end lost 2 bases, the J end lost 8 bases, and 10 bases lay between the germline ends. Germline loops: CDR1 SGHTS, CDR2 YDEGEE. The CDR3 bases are TGTGCCAGCAGCTTCCCTCCCATGGGCTACACCTTC. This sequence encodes CASSFPPMGYTF.

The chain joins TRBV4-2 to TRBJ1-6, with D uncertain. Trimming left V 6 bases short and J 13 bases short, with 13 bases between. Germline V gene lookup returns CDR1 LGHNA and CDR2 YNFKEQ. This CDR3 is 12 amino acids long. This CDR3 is CASRESPGPLHF. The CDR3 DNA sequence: TGTGCCAGCAGAGAATCTCCGGGCCCCCTCCACTTT.

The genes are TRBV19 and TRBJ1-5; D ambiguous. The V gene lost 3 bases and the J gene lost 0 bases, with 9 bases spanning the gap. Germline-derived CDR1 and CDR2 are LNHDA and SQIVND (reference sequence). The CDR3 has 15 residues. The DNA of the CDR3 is TGTGCCAGTAGTATCGTCAGCTATAGCAATCAGCCCCAGCATTTT. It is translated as CASSIVSYSNQPQHF.

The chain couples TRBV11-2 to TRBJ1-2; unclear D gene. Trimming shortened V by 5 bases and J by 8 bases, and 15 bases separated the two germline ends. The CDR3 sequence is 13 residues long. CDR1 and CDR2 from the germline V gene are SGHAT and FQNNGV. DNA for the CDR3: TGTGCCAGCAGCGTCCAGGTCACGGGGGGCTACACCTTC. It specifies CASSVQVTGGYTF.